This section outlines one TCR beta chain sequence together with its context. Its antigen is not yet known. Per-base quality was not reported, and no clone a single base away is much larger than it. Buffy coats from around 37 blood donors, supplied by the Finnish Red Cross blood service, were used as healthy controls. All TCR-sequenced material derived from peripheral blood: patient blood samples and healthy donor buffy coats. Ficoll-Hypaque gradient centrifugation was used to isolate peripheral blood mononuclear cells. For the healthy controls, CD4+ cells were obtained from buffy coats by magnetic purification. Genomic DNA was extracted with the Gentra Puregene Cell and Tissue kit and quantified on a Qubit 2.0 fluorometer. The sample originates from a study of STAT5B mutations in CD4+ large granular lymphocyte leukemia (dated by TCRdb to between 2021 and 2024). At the level of the whole study: Among healthy controls, the CDR3 'QG' motif was associated with a particular HLA allele. The study compared the TCRbeta repertoires of patients with CD4+ T-cell large granular lymphocyte leukemia against the TCRbeta repertoires of healthy blood donors. Flow cytometry performed on FACSCanto II or FACSVerse showed that the purified fractions had more than 95% purity among lymphocytes.

V is clipped by 5 bases and J by 0 bases, and the sequence between their germline boundaries is 5 bases long. Inclusive of the bounding cysteine and phenylalanine, the CDR3 is 13 residues long. Only the CDR3 part of the read is kept: 39 bases, read in frame from the first base. Reading the germline V gene (reference sequence) gives CDR1 SEHNR and CDR2 FQNEAQ. What the authors observed across the whole study: The data were not HLA-matched, and the relatively small sample size could explain the higher clonality seen in CD4+ compared with CD8+ T-LGLL. TRBV06-family usage was enriched among the top patient clones (8/27) compared with healthy controls (2/35). CD4-sorted patient repertoires appeared more clonal than healthy CD4+ repertoires, and this difference persisted after removing the putative leukemic clones. Each patient's main leukemic clonotypes were private, but around 25% of these clonotypes showed up at low frequency in the non-leukemic repertoires of other patients.

TCRbeta rearrangements were sequenced from genomic DNA using the immunoSEQ assay at survey resolution. As for the authors' bioinformatics: A lowest detectable productive clonotype frequency of 2.59 x 10-5 was observed in the TCR sequencing data. Analyses included only productive TCRbeta rearrangements, meaning complete and in-frame sequences. Sample clonality was computed as Simpson clonality in the immunoSEQ Analyzer version 3.0. Based on frequency, clones were grouped as very rare, small, medium, large (1-20%) or hyperexpanded (>20%). Generation probabilities were estimated with OLGA 1.2.3, V-gene circos plots were made with VDJtools, specificities were searched in VDJdb, and CDR3 motifs were identified with GLIPH. The immuneACCESS repertoire file appears here via TCRdb, limited to in-frame rearrangements. These files lack a portion of the clones; in checked studies, under half of the deficit traces to unresolved V genes, and the cause of the others is not known. V and J calls and clone size are given by that table; D and trimming were obtained from the DNA. The sample table holds roughly 30,000 clones, of which 87% were seen once. The ten largest clones add up to approximately 3.2% of the sample.

The chain uses TRBV7-9 and TRBJ2-1; the D gene is not confidently resolved. This clonotype originated in a human donor in good health. Sequencing input: CD4+ T cells from blood buffy coats. In nucleotides, the sequence is TGTGCCAGCAGCATTAGCTCCTACAATGAGCAGTTCTTC. Protein translation: CASSISSYNEQFF.